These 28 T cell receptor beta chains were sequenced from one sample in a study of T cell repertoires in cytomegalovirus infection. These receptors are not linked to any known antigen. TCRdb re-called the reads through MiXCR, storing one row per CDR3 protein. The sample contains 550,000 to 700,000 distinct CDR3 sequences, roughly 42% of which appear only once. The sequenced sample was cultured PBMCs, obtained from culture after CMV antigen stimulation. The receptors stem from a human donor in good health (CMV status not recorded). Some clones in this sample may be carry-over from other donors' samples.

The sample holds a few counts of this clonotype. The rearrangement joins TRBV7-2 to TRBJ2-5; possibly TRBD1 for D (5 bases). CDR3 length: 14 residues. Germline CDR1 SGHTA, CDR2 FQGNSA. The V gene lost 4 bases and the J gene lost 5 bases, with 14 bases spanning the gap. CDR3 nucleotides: TGTGCCAGCAGCTCTACCCGGACACGGGAGACCCAGTACTTC. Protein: CASSSTRTRETQYF.

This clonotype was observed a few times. CDR3 nucleotides: TGTGCCAGCAGCTTGATAGCGGTACTTTACGAGCAGTACTTC. This encodes CASSLIAVLYEQYF. The gene calls are TRBV7-2 and TRBJ2-7; possibly TRBD2 for D (6 bases). The CDR3 length is 14 residues. The germline gives CDR1 SGHTA, CDR2 FQGNSA. V lost 3 bases and J lost 4, with 13 bases in between.

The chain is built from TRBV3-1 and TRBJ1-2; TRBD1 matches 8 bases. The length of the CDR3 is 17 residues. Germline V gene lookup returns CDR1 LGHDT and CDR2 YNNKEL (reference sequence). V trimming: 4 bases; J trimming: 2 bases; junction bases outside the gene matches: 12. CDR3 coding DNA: TGTGCCAGCAGCCCTTTATTCCGGGACAGGACAAACTATGGCTACACCTTC. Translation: CASSPLFRDRTNYGYTF.

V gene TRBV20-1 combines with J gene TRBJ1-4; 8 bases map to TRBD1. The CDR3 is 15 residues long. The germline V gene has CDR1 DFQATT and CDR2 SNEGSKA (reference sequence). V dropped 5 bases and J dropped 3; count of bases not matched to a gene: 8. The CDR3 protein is CSAESRDRPNEKLFF. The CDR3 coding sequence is TGCAGTGCTGAGTCCCGGGACAGGCCTAATGAAAAACTGTTTTTT.

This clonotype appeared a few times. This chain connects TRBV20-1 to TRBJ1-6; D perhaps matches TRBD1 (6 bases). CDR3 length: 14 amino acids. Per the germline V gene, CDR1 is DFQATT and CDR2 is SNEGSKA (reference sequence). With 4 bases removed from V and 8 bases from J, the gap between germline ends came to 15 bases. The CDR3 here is CSATGGEGDSPLHF. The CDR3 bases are TGCAGTGCTACCGGGGGCGAGGGTGATTCACCCCTCCACTTT.

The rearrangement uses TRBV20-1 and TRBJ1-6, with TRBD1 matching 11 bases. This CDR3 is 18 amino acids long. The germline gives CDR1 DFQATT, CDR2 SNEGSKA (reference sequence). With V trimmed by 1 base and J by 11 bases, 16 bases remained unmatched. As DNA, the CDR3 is TGCAGTGCTAGAGTTCGAGGGCAGGTTTCGGGACAGGGGGCACCCCTCCACTTT. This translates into CSARVRGQVSGQGAPLHF.

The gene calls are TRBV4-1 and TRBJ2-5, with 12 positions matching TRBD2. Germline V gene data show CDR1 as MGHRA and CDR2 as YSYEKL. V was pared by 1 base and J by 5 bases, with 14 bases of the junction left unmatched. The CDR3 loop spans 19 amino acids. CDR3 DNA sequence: TGCGCCAGCAGCCAAGCCTTTGCTAGCGGGGGGGCCGAGATGGAGACCCAGTACTTC. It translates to CASSQAFASGGAEMETQYF.

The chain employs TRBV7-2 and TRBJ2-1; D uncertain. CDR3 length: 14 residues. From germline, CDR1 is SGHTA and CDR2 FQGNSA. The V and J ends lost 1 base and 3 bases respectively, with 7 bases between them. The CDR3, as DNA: TGTGCCAGCAGCTTAGTGGTGTACTACAATGAGCAGTTCTTC. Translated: CASSLVVYYNEQFF.

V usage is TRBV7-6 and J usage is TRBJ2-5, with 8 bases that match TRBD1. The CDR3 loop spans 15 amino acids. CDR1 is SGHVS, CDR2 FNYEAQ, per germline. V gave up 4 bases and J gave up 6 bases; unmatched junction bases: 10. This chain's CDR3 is CASSSFRTGRQTQYF. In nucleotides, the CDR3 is TGTGCCAGCAGCTCCTTTCGGACAGGGAGGCAGACCCAGTACTTC.

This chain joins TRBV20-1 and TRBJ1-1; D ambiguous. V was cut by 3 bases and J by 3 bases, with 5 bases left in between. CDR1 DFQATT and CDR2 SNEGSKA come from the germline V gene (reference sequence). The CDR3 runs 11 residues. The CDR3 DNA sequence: TGCAGTGCTAGCGGGGACACTGAAGCTTTCTTT. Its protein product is CSASGDTEAFF.

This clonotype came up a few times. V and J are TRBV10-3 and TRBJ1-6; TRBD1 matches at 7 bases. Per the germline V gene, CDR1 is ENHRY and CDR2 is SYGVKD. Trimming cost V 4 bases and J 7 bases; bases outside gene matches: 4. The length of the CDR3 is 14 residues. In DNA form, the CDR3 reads TGTGCCATCAGTGCGGACAGGCGGAATTCACCCCTCCACTTT. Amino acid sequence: CAISADRRNSPLHF.

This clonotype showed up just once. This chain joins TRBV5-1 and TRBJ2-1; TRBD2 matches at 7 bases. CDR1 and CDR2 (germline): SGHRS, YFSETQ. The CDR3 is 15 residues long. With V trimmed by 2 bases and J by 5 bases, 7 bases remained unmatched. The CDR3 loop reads CASSFTAGVDNEQFF. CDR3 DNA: TGCGCCAGCAGCTTTACGGCGGGGGTTGACAATGAGCAGTTCTTC.

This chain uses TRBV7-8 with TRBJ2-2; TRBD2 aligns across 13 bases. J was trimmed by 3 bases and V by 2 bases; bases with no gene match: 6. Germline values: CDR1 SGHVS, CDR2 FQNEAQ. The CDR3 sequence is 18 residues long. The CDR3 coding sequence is TGTGCCAGCAGCTTATCACTGACTAGCGGGGGGTACACCGGGGAGCTGTTTTTT. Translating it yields CASSLSLTSGGYTGELFF.

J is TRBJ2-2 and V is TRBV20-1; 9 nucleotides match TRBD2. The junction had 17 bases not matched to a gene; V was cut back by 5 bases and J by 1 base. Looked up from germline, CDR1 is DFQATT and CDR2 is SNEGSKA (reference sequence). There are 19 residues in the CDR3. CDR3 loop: CSAPRMGASGALNTGELFF. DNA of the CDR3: TGCAGTGCTCCAAGGATGGGAGCTAGCGGGGCCCTGAACACCGGGGAGCTGTTTTTT.

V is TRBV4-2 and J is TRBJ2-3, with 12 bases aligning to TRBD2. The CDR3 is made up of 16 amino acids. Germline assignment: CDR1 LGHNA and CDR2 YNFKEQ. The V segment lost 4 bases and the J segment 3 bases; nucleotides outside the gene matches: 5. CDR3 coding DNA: TGTGCCAGCAGCCCCAGGACTAGCGGGGCTACAGATACGCAGTATTTT. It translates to CASSPRTSGATDTQYF.

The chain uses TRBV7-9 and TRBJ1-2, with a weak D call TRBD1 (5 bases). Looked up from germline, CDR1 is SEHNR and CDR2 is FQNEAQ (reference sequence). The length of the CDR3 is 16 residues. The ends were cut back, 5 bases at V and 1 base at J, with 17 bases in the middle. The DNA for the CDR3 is TGTGCCAGCAGCCCCCCTTTGAGGGGCAATAACTATGGCTACACCTTC. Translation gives CASSPPLRGNNYGYTF.

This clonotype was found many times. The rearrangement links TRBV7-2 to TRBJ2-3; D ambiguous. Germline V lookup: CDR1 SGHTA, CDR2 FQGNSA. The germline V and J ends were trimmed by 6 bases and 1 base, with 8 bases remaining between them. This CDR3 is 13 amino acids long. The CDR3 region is CASSFKGTDTQYF. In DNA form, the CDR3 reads TGTGCCAGCAGTTTTAAGGGCACAGATACGCAGTATTTT.

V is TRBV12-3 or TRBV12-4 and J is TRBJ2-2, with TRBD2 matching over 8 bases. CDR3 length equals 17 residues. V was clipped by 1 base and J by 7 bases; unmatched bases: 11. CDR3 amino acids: CASSLGGAGAFGGELFF. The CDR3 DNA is TGTGCCAGCAGTTTAGGGGGAGCGGGGGCCTTTGGCGGGGAGCTGTTTTTT.

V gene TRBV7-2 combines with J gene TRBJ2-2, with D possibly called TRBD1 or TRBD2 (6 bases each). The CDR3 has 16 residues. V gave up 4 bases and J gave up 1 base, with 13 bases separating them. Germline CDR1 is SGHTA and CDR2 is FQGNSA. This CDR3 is CASSSIGGQNTGELFF. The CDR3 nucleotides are TGTGCCAGCAGCTCAATCGGGGGACAGAACACCGGGGAGCTGTTTTTT.

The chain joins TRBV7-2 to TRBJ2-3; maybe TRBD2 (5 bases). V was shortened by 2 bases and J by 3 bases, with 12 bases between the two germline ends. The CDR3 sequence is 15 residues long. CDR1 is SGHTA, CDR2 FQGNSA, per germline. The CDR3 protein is CASSLRGRKTDTQYF. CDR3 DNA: TGTGCCAGCAGCTTACGGGGTAGGAAAACAGATACGCAGTATTTT.

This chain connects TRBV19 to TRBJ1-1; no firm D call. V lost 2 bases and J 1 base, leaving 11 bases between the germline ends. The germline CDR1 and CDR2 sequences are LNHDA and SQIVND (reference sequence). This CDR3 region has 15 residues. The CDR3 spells CASSISDTSNTEAFF. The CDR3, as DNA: TGTGCCAGTAGTATATCAGACACCTCGAACACTGAAGCTTTCTTT.

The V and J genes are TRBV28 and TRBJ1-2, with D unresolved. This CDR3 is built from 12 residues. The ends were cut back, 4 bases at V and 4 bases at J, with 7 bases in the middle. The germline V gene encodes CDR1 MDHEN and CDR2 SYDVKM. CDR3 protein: CASSWSAYGYTF. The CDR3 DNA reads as TGTGCCAGCAGTTGGAGCGCCTATGGCTACACCTTC.

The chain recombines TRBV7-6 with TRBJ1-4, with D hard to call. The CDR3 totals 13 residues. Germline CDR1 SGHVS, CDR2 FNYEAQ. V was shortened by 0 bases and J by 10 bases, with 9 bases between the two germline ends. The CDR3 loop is CASSLASYGKLFF. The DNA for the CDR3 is TGTGCCAGCAGCTTAGCTTCCTACGGAAAACTGTTTTTT.

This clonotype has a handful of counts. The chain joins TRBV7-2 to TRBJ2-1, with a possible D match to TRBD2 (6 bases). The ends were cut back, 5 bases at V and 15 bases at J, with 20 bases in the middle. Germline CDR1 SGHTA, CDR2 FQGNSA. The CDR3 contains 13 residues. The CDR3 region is CASSRRDPPTPFF. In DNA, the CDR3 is TGTGCCAGCAGCAGGCGGGACCCACCAACCCCGTTCTTC.

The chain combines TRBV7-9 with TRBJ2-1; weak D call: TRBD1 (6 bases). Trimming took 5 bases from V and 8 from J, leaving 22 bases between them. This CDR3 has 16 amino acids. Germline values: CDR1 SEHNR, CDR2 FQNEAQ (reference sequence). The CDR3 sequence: CASSQSLGGSTDEQFF. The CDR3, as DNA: TGTGCCAGCAGCCAATCCTTAGGGGGAAGCACGGATGAGCAGTTCTTC.

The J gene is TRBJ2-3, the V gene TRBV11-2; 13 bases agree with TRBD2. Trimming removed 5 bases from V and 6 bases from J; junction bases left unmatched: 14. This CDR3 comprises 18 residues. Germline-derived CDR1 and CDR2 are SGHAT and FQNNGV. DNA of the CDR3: TGTGCCAGCAGCCCCAAACGGACTAGCGGGGGATCACAGGATACGCAGTATTTT. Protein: CASSPKRTSGGSQDTQYF.

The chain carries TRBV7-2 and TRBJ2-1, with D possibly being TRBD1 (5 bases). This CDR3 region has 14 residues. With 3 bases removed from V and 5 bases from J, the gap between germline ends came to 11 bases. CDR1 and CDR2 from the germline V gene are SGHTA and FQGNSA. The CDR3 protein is CASSFGRVNNEQFF. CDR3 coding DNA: TGTGCCAGCAGCTTCGGCAGGGTCAACAATGAGCAGTTCTTC.

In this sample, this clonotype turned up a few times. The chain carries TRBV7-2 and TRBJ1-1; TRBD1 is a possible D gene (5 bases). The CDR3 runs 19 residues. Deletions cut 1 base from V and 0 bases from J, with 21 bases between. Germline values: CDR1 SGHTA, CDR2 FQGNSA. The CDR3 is CASSLERWRGKPLNTEAFF. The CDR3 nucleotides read TGTGCCAGCAGCTTAGAAAGGTGGCGGGGGAAGCCATTGAACACTGAAGCTTTCTTT.